These T cell receptor beta chains were read from a single sample in a study of cytomegalovirus exposure and HLA in healthy donors. Assay used: immunoSEQ multiplex PCR; TCRdb lists only in-frame clones, some missing. This sample has around 70,000 clones, with about 78% found just once. The specimen was PBMCs. The receptors originated from a girl aged 5-17 years in good health and CMV-seropositive. Each CDR3 is given with its conserved first and last residue. A D gene is named only where the DNA matches it firmly. The listing skips clone size in some rows; elsewhere it reads once, few, many or a size class.

clone size: -; V gene: TRBV18; D gene: -; J gene: TRBJ1-5; CDR3 protein: CASSPTADSDQPQHF; CDR3 DNA: TGTGCCAGCTCACCCACCGCGGACAGCGATCAGCCCCAGCATTTT
clone size: -; V gene: TRBV6-1; D gene: -; J gene: TRBJ1-1; CDR3 protein: CASRPQARNTEAFF; CDR3 DNA: TGTGCCAGCAGACCCCAGGCCAGGAACACTGAAGCTTTCTTT
clone size: -; V gene: TRBV28; D gene: -; J gene: TRBJ2-5; CDR3 protein: CASRTRGQETQYF; CDR3 DNA: TGTGCCAGCAGAACGCGGGGCCAAGAGACCCAGTACTTC
clone size: -; V gene: TRBV4-1; D gene: -; J gene: TRBJ2-5; CDR3 protein: CASSQEGLGGQETQYF; CDR3 DNA: TGCGCCAGCAGCCAAGAAGGTTTAGGGGGTCAAGAGACCCAGTACTTC
clone size: -; V gene: TRBV18; D gene: TRBD1; J gene: TRBJ1-2; CDR3 protein: CASSSQQGAANYGYTF; CDR3 DNA: TGTGCCAGCTCATCGCAACAGGGGGCGGCTAACTATGGCTACACCTTC
clone size: -; V gene: TRBV5-1; D gene: -; J gene: TRBJ2-1; CDR3 protein: CASSPGSYNEQFF; CDR3 DNA: TGCGCCAGCAGCCCGGGCTCCTACAATGAGCAGTTCTTC
clone size: -; V gene: TRBV4-3; D gene: -; J gene: TRBJ1-2; CDR3 protein: CASSPQVRYGYTF; CDR3 DNA: TGCGCCAGCAGCCCTCAGGTCCGGTATGGCTACACCTTC
clone size: -; V gene: TRBV7-9; D gene: -; J gene: TRBJ1-2; CDR3 protein: CASSPRGFDGYTF; CDR3 DNA: TGTGCCAGCAGCCCAAGGGGGTTCGATGGCTACACCTTC
clone size: few; V gene: TRBV5-1; D gene: TRBD1; J gene: TRBJ1-3; CDR3 protein: CASSLGDRTDTIYF; CDR3 DNA: TGCGCCAGCAGCTTGGGGGACAGGACTGACACCATATATTTT
clone size: -; V gene: TRBV5-6; D gene: -; J gene: TRBJ2-7; CDR3 protein: CASSLRSGRAYEQYF; CDR3 DNA: TGTGCCAGCAGCTTGCGGTCGGGGAGAGCCTACGAGCAGTACTTC
clone size: few; V gene: TRBV7-2; D gene: TRBD1; J gene: TRBJ2-5; CDR3 protein: CASSAPGQGSETQYF; CDR3 DNA: TGTGCCAGCAGCGCCCCGGGACAGGGGTCGGAGACCCAGTACTTC
clone size: -; V gene: TRBV5-1; D gene: -; J gene: TRBJ1-2; CDR3 protein: CASSLVFFGLTADNYGYTF; CDR3 DNA: TGCGCCAGCAGCTTGGTGTTCTTCGGGTTGACAGCCGATAACTATGGCTACACCTTC
clone size: few; V gene: TRBV27; D gene: TRBD1; J gene: TRBJ1-1; CDR3 protein: CASRSTGIEAFF; CDR3 DNA: TGTGCCAGCCGATCGACAGGGATTGAAGCTTTCTTT
clone size: few; V gene: TRBV5-4; D gene: -; J gene: TRBJ1-5; CDR3 protein: CASSNQGLGNQPQHF; CDR3 DNA: TGTGCCAGCAGCAACCAGGGGCTAGGCAATCAGCCCCAGCATTTT
clone size: once; V gene: TRBV28; D gene: -; J gene: TRBJ2-7; CDR3 protein: CASSQGQSYEQYF; CDR3 DNA: TGTGCCAGCAGTCAAGGACAGTCCTACGAGCAGTACTTC
clone size: -; V gene: TRBV2; D gene: -; J gene: TRBJ1-6; CDR3 protein: CASSDYPSYNSPLHF; CDR3 DNA: TGTGCCAGCTCGGACTATCCCTCCTATAATTCACCCCTCCACTTT
clone size: -; V gene: TRBV29-1; D gene: -; J gene: TRBJ1-5; CDR3 protein: CSPPGDQPQHF; CDR3 DNA: TGCAGCCCACCAGGGGATCAGCCCCAGCATTTT
clone size: -; V gene: TRBV5-6; D gene: -; J gene: TRBJ2-7; CDR3 protein: CASSLATREYF; CDR3 DNA: TGTGCCAGCAGCTTGGCCACGCGCGAGTACTTC
clone size: few; V gene: TRBV21-1; D gene: -; J gene: TRBJ1-2; CDR3 protein: CASSKGRGRRDGYTF; CDR3 DNA: TGTGCCAGCAGCAAAGGAAGGGGGCGCCGGGATGGCTACACCTTC
clone size: -; V gene: TRBV30; D gene: -; J gene: TRBJ2-3; CDR3 protein: CAWSLLASTDTQYF; CDR3 DNA: TGTGCCTGGAGTCTTTTGGCTAGCACAGATACGCAGTATTTT
clone size: -; V gene: TRBV14; D gene: TRBD1; J gene: TRBJ2-7; CDR3 protein: CASSQDRRGSDEQYF; CDR3 DNA: TGTGCCAGCAGCCAAGATCGCAGGGGGTCAGACGAGCAGTACTTC
clone size: once; V gene: TRBV23-1; D gene: -; J gene: TRBJ2-7; CDR3 protein: CASSHSPQILSTWQYF; CDR3 DNA: TGCGCCAGCAGTCATTCCCCTCAGATTTTATCGACATGGCAGTACTTC
clone size: -; V gene: TRBV6-1; D gene: TRBD2; J gene: TRBJ2-7; CDR3 protein: CASSRLAGGIYEQYF; CDR3 DNA: TGTGCCAGCAGCCGACTAGCGGGGGGTATATACGAGCAGTACTTC
clone size: -; V gene: TRBV15; D gene: -; J gene: TRBJ2-7; CDR3 protein: CATSPDAGYEQYF; CDR3 DNA: TGTGCCACCAGCCCCGACGCAGGCTACGAGCAGTACTTC
clone size: few; V gene: TRBV4-1; D gene: TRBD1; J gene: TRBJ1-4; CDR3 protein: CASSQLGTGRFEKLFF; CDR3 DNA: TGCGCCAGCAGCCAGTTGGGGACAGGGCGATTTGAAAAACTGTTTTTT
clone size: -; V gene: TRBV25-1; D gene: -; J gene: TRBJ2-1; CDR3 protein: CASSEGTVSYNEQFF; CDR3 DNA: TGTGCCAGCAGTGAAGGCACAGTCTCCTACAATGAGCAGTTCTTC
clone size: -; V gene: TRBV5-1; D gene: -; J gene: TRBJ2-7; CDR3 protein: CASSFPGNEQYF; CDR3 DNA: TGCGCCAGCAGCTTTCCCGGGAACGAGCAGTACTTC
clone size: -; V gene: TRBV29-1; D gene: TRBD2; J gene: TRBJ2-1; CDR3 protein: CSVGPLRLAGENNEQFF; CDR3 DNA: TGCAGCGTTGGCCCCCTTCGACTAGCGGGAGAGAACAATGAGCAGTTCTTC
clone size: -; V gene: TRBV4-2; D gene: TRBD1; J gene: TRBJ1-3; CDR3 protein: CASSQDLGTGTGNTIYF; CDR3 DNA: TGTGCCAGCAGCCAAGATCTAGGGACAGGGACTGGAAACACCATATATTTT
clone size: -; V gene: TRBV4-1; D gene: TRBD2; J gene: TRBJ2-3; CDR3 protein: CASSRLGTSITADTQYF; CDR3 DNA: TGCGCCAGCAGCCGCCTTGGGACTAGCATTACGGCAGATACGCAGTATTTT
clone size: -; V gene: TRBV7-2; D gene: -; J gene: TRBJ2-2; CDR3 protein: CASSRLGFSLAAGELFF; CDR3 DNA: TGTGCCAGCAGCCGCTTAGGCTTTTCGCTAGCTGCCGGGGAGCTGTTTTTT
clone size: -; V gene: TRBV5-1; D gene: TRBD1; J gene: TRBJ2-3; CDR3 protein: CASTRTGVPDTQYF; CDR3 DNA: TGCGCCAGCACCAGGACAGGGGTCCCAGATACGCAGTATTTT
clone size: few; V gene: TRBV6-5; D gene: TRBD1; J gene: TRBJ1-1; CDR3 protein: CASSRGQVLEAFF; CDR3 DNA: TGTGCCAGCAGCCGCGGACAGGTACTTGAAGCTTTCTTT
clone size: -; V gene: TRBV7-9; D gene: -; J gene: TRBJ1-1; CDR3 protein: CASSLANGEAFF; CDR3 DNA: TGTGCCAGCAGCTTAGCTAACGGTGAAGCTTTCTTT
clone size: -; V gene: TRBV18; D gene: TRBD2; J gene: TRBJ2-3; CDR3 protein: CASSRTSGATDTQYF; CDR3 DNA: TGTGCCAGCTCAAGGACTAGCGGGGCCACAGATACGCAGTATTTT
clone size: once; V gene: TRBV10-1; D gene: TRBD2; J gene: TRBJ2-7; CDR3 protein: CASSEFGGRADEQYF; CDR3 DNA: TGCGCCAGCAGTGAGTTCGGCGGGAGGGCCGACGAGCAGTACTTC
clone size: few; V gene: TRBV6-5; D gene: -; J gene: TRBJ1-4; CDR3 protein: CASSYSRPGPPEKLFF; CDR3 DNA: TGTGCCAGCAGTTACTCGAGACCGGGTCCCCCTGAAAAACTGTTTTTT
clone size: few; V gene: TRBV6-5; D gene: -; J gene: TRBJ1-5; CDR3 protein: CASSYSRAGQPQHF; CDR3 DNA: TGTGCCAGCAGTTACAGTCGGGCGGGGCAGCCCCAGCATTTT
clone size: -; V gene: TRBV6-1; D gene: TRBD1; J gene: TRBJ1-5; CDR3 protein: CASSGTGGYSNQPQHF; CDR3 DNA: TGTGCCAGCAGTGGGACAGGGGGTTATAGCAATCAGCCCCAGCATTTT
clone size: -; V gene: TRBV2; D gene: -; J gene: TRBJ1-6; CDR3 protein: CASRGREDSPLHF; CDR3 DNA: TGTGCCAGCAGGGGGAGGGAGGACTCACCCCTCCACTTT
clone size: -; V gene: TRBV5-6; D gene: TRBD2; J gene: TRBJ2-5; CDR3 protein: CASSGSGGETQYF; CDR3 DNA: TGTGCCAGCAGCGGTAGCGGGGGAGAGACCCAGTACTTC
clone size: -; V gene: TRBV7-2; D gene: -; J gene: TRBJ1-1; CDR3 protein: CASSLGSDRNTEAFF; CDR3 DNA: TGTGCCAGCAGCTTAGGATCCGACAGGAACACTGAAGCTTTCTTT
clone size: medium-sized; V gene: TRBV27; D gene: -; J gene: TRBJ2-1; CDR3 protein: CASSTDYNEQFF; CDR3 DNA: TGTGCCAGCAGTACAGATTACAATGAGCAGTTCTTC
clone size: -; V gene: TRBV12-5; D gene: TRBD2; J gene: TRBJ2-1; CDR3 protein: CASGPPGLAGVNEQFF; CDR3 DNA: TGTGCTAGTGGGCCTCCGGGACTAGCGGGAGTGAATGAGCAGTTCTTC
clone size: -; V gene: TRBV6-5; D gene: -; J gene: TRBJ1-4; CDR3 protein: CASRRGLLGNEKLFF; CDR3 DNA: TGTGCCAGCAGAAGGGGACTGTTGGGTAATGAAAAACTGTTTTTT
clone size: -; V gene: TRBV6-1; D gene: -; J gene: TRBJ1-5; CDR3 protein: CASSESQGRSNQPQHF; CDR3 DNA: TGTGCCAGCAGTGAAAGTCAGGGTCGTAGCAATCAGCCCCAGCATTTT
clone size: -; V gene: TRBV28; D gene: TRBD1; J gene: TRBJ2-3; CDR3 protein: CASIKRQGTQYF; CDR3 DNA: TGTGCCAGCATCAAAAGACAGGGGACGCAGTATTTT